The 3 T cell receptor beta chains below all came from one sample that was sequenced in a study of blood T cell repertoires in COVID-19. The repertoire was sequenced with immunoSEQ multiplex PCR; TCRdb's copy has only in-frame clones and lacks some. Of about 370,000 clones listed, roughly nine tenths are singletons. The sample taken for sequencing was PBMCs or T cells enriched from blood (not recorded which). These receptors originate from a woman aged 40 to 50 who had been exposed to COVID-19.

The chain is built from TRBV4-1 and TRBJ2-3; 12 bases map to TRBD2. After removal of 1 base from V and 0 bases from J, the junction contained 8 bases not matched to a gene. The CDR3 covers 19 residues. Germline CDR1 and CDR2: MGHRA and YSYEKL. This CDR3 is CASSQVQIGLAGSTDTQYF. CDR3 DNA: TGCGCCAGCAGCCAAGTTCAAATTGGACTAGCGGGGAGCACAGATACGCAGTATTTT.

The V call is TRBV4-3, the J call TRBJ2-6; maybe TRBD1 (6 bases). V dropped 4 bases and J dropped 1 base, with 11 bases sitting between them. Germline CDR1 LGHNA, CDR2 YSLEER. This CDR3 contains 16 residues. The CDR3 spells CASSPKQGSGANVLTF. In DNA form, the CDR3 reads TGCGCCAGCAGCCCAAAGCAGGGGTCTGGGGCCAACGTCCTGACTTTC.

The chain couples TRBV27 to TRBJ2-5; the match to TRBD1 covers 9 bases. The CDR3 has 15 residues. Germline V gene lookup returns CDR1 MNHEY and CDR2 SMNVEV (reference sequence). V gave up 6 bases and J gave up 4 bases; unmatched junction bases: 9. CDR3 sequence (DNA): TGTGCCAGCAGAGAAGCCGGGACAGGGTTAGAGACCCAGTACTTC. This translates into CASREAGTGLETQYF.